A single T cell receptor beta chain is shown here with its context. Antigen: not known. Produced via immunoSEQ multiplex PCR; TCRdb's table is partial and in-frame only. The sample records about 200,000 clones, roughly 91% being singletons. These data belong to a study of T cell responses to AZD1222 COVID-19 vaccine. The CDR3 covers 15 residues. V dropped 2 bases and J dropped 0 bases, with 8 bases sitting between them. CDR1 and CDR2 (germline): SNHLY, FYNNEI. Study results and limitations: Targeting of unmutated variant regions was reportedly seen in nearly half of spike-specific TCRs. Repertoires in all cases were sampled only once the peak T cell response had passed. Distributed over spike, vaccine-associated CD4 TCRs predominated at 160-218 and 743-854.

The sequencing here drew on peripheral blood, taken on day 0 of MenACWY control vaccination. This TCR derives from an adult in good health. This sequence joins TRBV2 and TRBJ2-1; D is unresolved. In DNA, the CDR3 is TGTGCCAGCAGTGAAAGCGAGGCCTCCTACAATGAGCAGTTCTTC. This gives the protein CASSESEASYNEQFF. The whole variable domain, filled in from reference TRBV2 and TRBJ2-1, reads EPEVTQTPSHQVTQMGQEVILRCVPISNHLYFYWYRQILGQKVEFLVSFYNNEISEKSEIFDDQFSVERPDGSNFTLKIRSTKLEDSAMYFCASSESEASYNEQFFGPGTRLTVL.